The 15 T cell receptor beta chains listed next were all sequenced from one sample in a study of blood T cell repertoires in COVID-19. Generated by immunoSEQ multiplex PCR, the TCRdb table keeps only in-frame clones and is missing some. Of about 350,000 clones listed, roughly 84% were seen once; the top ten hold roughly 0.94%. Sample: PBMCs or T cells enriched from blood (not recorded which). The receptors shown here come from a woman aged 25 to 39 who had recovered from COVID-19.

The chain uses TRBV7-9 and TRBJ1-2; D remains ambiguous. V dropped 5 bases and J dropped 1 base, with 14 bases sitting between them. Germline V gene sequence: CDR1 SEHNR, CDR2 FQNEAQ (reference sequence). The CDR3 contains 15 residues. The CDR3 DNA reads as TGTGCCAGCAGCCCTTCTAGCGGGGTTAACTATGGCTACACCTTC. This codes for CASSPSSGVNYGYTF. Variable domain in full (rest from reference TRBV7-9 and TRBJ1-2): DTGVSQNPRHKITKRGQNVTFRCDPISEHNRLYWYRQTLGQGPEFLTYFQNEAQLEKSRLLSDRFSAERPKGSFSTLEIQRTEQGDSAMYLCASSPSSGVNYGYTFGSGTRLTVV.

The chain employs TRBV10-3 and TRBJ1-2, with 7 bases fitting TRBD1. CDR1 is ENHRY and CDR2 is SYGVKD in the germline V gene. The CDR3 sequence is 14 residues long. Trimming at V came to 3 bases and at J to 6 bases, leaving 7 bases not matched to a gene. In DNA, the CDR3 is TGTGCCATCAGTGAAATAACAGGGGATAATGGCTACACCTTC. Residues: CAISEITGDNGYTF.

The chain employs TRBV6-1 and TRBJ1-2, with 8 bases that match TRBD1. The CDR3 loop spans 15 amino acids. J gave up 0 bases and V 3 bases, and 3 bases lay outside the gene matches. Germline values: CDR1 MNHNS, CDR2 SASEGT. Written as DNA, the CDR3 is TGTGCCAGCAGTGATTACAGGGGGGCTAACTATGGCTACACCTTC. Translated, it gives CASSDYRGANYGYTF.

The genes are TRBV24-1 and TRBJ2-1, with D hard to call. The germline V and J ends were trimmed by 3 bases and 8 bases, with 10 bases remaining between them. Germline V lookup: CDR1 KGHDR, CDR2 SFDVKD. The CDR3 is made up of 13 amino acids. CDR3 sequence reads: CATSDPLNYEQFF. In nucleotides, the CDR3 is TGTGCCACCAGTGATCCCCTTAACTATGAGCAGTTCTTC.

This clone was detected only a few times. The chain combines TRBV2 with TRBJ2-7; D is unresolved. Trimming pared 5 bases from V and 1 base from J, leaving 6 bases between. The CDR3 has 12 residues. Germline V lookup: CDR1 SNHLY, CDR2 FYNNEI. The CDR3 region is CASSSSSYEQYF. The CDR3 DNA reads TGTGCCAGCAGTAGCTCGTCCTACGAGCAGTACTTC.

This clone was detected once. The rearrangement uses TRBV11-2 and TRBJ1-1; perhaps TRBD1 as D (6 bases). The V end lost 4 bases, the J end lost 1 base, and 13 bases lay between the germline ends. CDR1 SGHAT and CDR2 FQNNGV come from the germline V gene. The CDR3 totals 15 residues. CDR3 in DNA: TGTGCCAGCAGCTGGGGGGGCAGATCGAACACTGAAGCTTTCTTT. It is translated as CASSWGGRSNTEAFF.

The genes are TRBV19 and TRBJ1-4, with 7 nucleotides matching TRBD1. V was clipped by 2 bases and J by 0 bases; unmatched bases: 18. Per germline, CDR1 LNHDA and CDR2 SQIVND (reference sequence). The CDR3 contains 21 residues. The CDR3 region has the DNA TGTGCCAGTAGTATACCCATCGGGGCAGGGGGTACCAGCGCAACTAATGAAAAACTGTTTTTT. Translation: CASSIPIGAGGTSATNEKLFF.

V gene TRBV25-1 combines with J gene TRBJ2-7, with TRBD1 as a possible D gene (5 bases). The CDR3 loop spans 14 amino acids. The V and J ends lost 3 bases and 3 bases respectively, with 12 bases between them. Germline V CDR1 and CDR2: MGHDK, SYGVNS. The CDR3 coding sequence is TGTGCCAGCAGTGAGGGGCAGGGTAGCTACGAGCAGTACTTC. Amino acids: CASSEGQGSYEQYF.

The rearrangement joins TRBV15 to TRBJ1-6; possible D gene TRBD1, 5 bases. The V gene lost 0 bases and the J gene lost 10 bases, with 13 bases spanning the gap. CDR1 is LNHNV, CDR2 YYDKDF, per germline (reference sequence). This CDR3 region has 15 residues. Here the CDR3 DNA reads TGTGCCACCAGCAGAGATGGGAGGGGTGCATCACCCCTCCACTTT. Its translation is CATSRDGRGASPLHF. The whole variable domain, filled in from reference TRBV15 and TRBJ1-6, reads DAMVIQNPRYQVTQFGKPVTLSCSQTLNHNVMYWYQQKSSQAPKLLFHYYDKDFNNEADTPDNFQSRRPNTSFCFLDIRSPGLGDTAMYLCATSRDGRGASPLHFGNGTRLTVT.

The V and J genes are TRBV30 and TRBJ1-4; D unresolved. Germline CDR1 reads GTSNPN; CDR2 reads SVGIG (reference sequence). Trimming removed 7 bases from V and 7 bases from J, with 16 bases in between. CDR3 length: 13 amino acids. CDR3 in DNA: TGTGCCTATACATCGGGTAGGAGTGAAAAACTGTTTTTT. This encodes CAYTSGRSEKLFF.

This sequence joins TRBV5-5 and TRBJ1-1; D remains unclear. Germline CDR1 is SGHKS and CDR2 is YYEKEE (reference sequence). Trimming cost V 0 bases and J 7 bases, with 10 bases left between them. The CDR3 is made up of 13 amino acids. The CDR3 coding sequence is TGTGCCAGCAGCTTGGAGCCAGCGTATGAAGCTTTCTTT. Its protein is CASSLEPAYEAFF.

The chain has TRBV7-9 and TRBJ2-7; 7 bases are a match to TRBD2. The CDR3 has 13 residues. Germline values: CDR1 SEHNR, CDR2 FQNEAQ (reference sequence). J gave up 6 bases and V 5 bases, and 7 bases lay outside the gene matches. The CDR3 sequence: CASSRGEGREQYF. In DNA form, the CDR3 reads TGTGCCAGCAGCCGTGGGGAGGGCCGCGAGCAGTACTTC.

The J gene is TRBJ2-7, the V gene TRBV4-1, with D tentatively TRBD1 (6 bases). With 1 base removed from V and 3 bases from J, the gap between germline ends came to 13 bases. CDR3 size: 15 residues. The germline gives CDR1 MGHRA, CDR2 YSYEKL. The CDR3 sequence is CASSQGPGDDYEQYF. CDR3 nucleotides: TGCGCCAGCAGCCAAGGTCCAGGGGACGACTACGAGCAGTACTTC.

V gene TRBV6-1 combines with J gene TRBJ1-5, with 7 bases that match TRBD1. Per the germline V gene, CDR1 is MNHNS and CDR2 is SASEGT. V lost 3 bases, J lost 0 bases, and 8 bases stayed unmatched. This CDR3 is 17 amino acids long. CDR3 residues: CASSDGAGGNSNQPQHF. The CDR3 DNA reads TGTGCCAGCAGTGACGGGGCAGGGGGTAATAGCAATCAGCCCCAGCATTTT.

This clone was counted a single time. The CDR3 here is CATRDSPSTDTQYF. The CDR3 DNA follows: TGCGCCACACGGGACAGCCCTAGCACAGATACGCAGTATTTT. The chain has TRBV4-1 and TRBJ2-3, with 7 bases matching TRBD1. The junction had 7 bases not matched to a gene; V was cut back by 10 bases and J by 0 bases. The CDR3 contains 14 residues. Germline V gene data show CDR1 as MGHRA and CDR2 as YSYEKL.